The 11 T cell receptor beta chains given below trace back to one sample, sequenced in a study of blood T cell repertoires in COVID-19. Clones were sequenced by immunoSEQ multiplex PCR, and TCRdb holds only the in-frame ones, with some missing. The sample includes 300,000 to 450,000 clones, 88% of them seen just once. Sequencing was done on a sample of PBMCs or T cells enriched from blood (not recorded which). Receptor source: a woman aged 25 to 39 who had been exposed to COVID-19.

The rearrangement joins TRBV7-6 to TRBJ1-1; D ambiguous. Trimming removed 4 bases from V and 1 base from J, with 7 bases in between. The CDR3 spans 13 residues. CDR1 and CDR2 (germline): SGHVS, FNYEAQ. The CDR3 nucleotides read TGTGCCAGCAGCTACGAGAGGAACACTGAAGCTTTCTTT. Encoded protein: CASSYERNTEAFF.

The gene calls are TRBV10-1 and TRBJ2-1; 13 positions agree with TRBD2. The CDR3 runs 17 residues. The germline V gene has CDR1 WNHNN and CDR2 SYGVQD (reference sequence). After removal of 4 bases from V and 4 bases from J, the junction contained 7 bases not matched to a gene. The DNA for the CDR3 is TGCGCCAGCAGTGTAGGGACTAGCGGGATTGGGTACAATGAGCAGTTCTTC. Encoded protein: CASSVGTSGIGYNEQFF.

The rearrangement links TRBV7-8 to TRBJ2-3; 10 bases line up with TRBD2. The CDR3 is 17 residues long. V lost 5 bases to trimming and J lost 0 bases; unmatched junction nucleotides: 8. CDR1 and CDR2 (germline): SGHVS, FQNEAQ. The CDR3 is CASSHAGTSASTDTQYF. The CDR3 DNA reads as TGTGCCAGCAGCCACGCCGGGACTAGCGCCAGCACAGATACGCAGTATTTT.

V and J are TRBV6-4 and TRBJ2-3, with D possibly TRBD2 on 6 matching bases. The germline CDR1 and CDR2 sequences are MRHNA and SNTAGT. Deletions cut 3 bases from V and 1 base from J, with 11 bases between. The CDR3 spans 15 residues. CDR3 sequence reads: CASSETSRGTDTQYF. The CDR3 nucleotides are TGTGCCAGCAGTGAGACTAGTAGGGGCACAGATACGCAGTATTTT.

The chain employs TRBV29-1 and TRBJ2-1; 7 bases are a match to TRBD2. The CDR3 loop spans 14 amino acids. CDR1 is SQVTM and CDR2 is ANQGSEA in the germline V gene. The V segment lost 5 bases and the J segment 9 bases; nucleotides outside the gene matches: 13. CDR3 sequence (DNA): TGCAGCGTTACCCAACTAGCGACCCAGGGTGAGCAGTTCTTC. This translates into CSVTQLATQGEQFF.

V and J are TRBV28 and TRBJ2-1; TRBD1 matches 9 bases. CDR3 length equals 16 residues. Germline V gene sequence: CDR1 MDHEN, CDR2 SYDVKM. Trimming took 6 bases from V and 4 from J; bases not matched to a gene: 10. The DNA of the CDR3 is TGTGCCAGCAGACCTAATGGACAGGGGTTATACAATGAGCAGTTCTTC. Its protein product is CASRPNGQGLYNEQFF. The complete variable domain, with remaining parts taken from reference TRBV28 and TRBJ2-1, reads DVKVTQSSRYLVKRTGEKVFLECVQDMDHENMFWYRQDPGLGLRLIYFSYDVKMKEKGDIPEGYSVSREKKERFSLILESASTNQTSMYLCASRPNGQGLYNEQFFGPGTRLTVL.

The V and J genes are TRBV29-1 and TRBJ1-4, with TRBD1 matching over 7 bases. The V and J ends lost 6 bases and 4 bases, in that order; junction bases with no gene match: 5. Looked up from germline, CDR1 is SQVTM and CDR2 is ANQGSEA. The CDR3 length is 13 residues. CDR3 sequence (DNA): TGCAGCGTCCTGGGACAGCTTAATGAAAAACTGTTTTTT. Translation: CSVLGQLNEKLFF.

This clone was seen just once. V and J are TRBV28 and TRBJ2-3, with 8 positions matching TRBD1. Germline V gives CDR1 MDHEN, CDR2 SYDVKM. The length of the CDR3 is 13 residues. V shed 6 bases and J 1 base; nucleotides not matched to a gene: 0. Here the CDR3 DNA reads TGTGCCAGCAGGGGACAGGGCACAGATACGCAGTATTTT. Translating it yields CASRGQGTDTQYF.

The CDR3 here is CARRPLLDRNTEAFF. In nucleotides, the CDR3 is TGTGCCAGGAGGCCCCTTTTGGACAGGAACACTGAAGCTTTCTTT. The V and J genes are TRBV25-1 and TRBJ1-1; D possibly corresponds to TRBD1 (6 bases). The length of the CDR3 is 15 residues. Germline CDR1 is MGHDK and CDR2 is SYGVNS. V lost 9 bases and J lost 1, with 18 bases in between.

This chain uses TRBV4-1 with TRBJ2-4; TRBD1 matches at 8 bases. Trimming removed 3 bases from V and 6 bases from J; junction bases left unmatched: 19. This CDR3 region has 19 residues. CDR1 is MGHRA and CDR2 is YSYEKL in the germline V gene. The CDR3 DNA is TGCGCCAGCAGCCACGAAAGAGGACAGGGAAGCGGGCTAGCAAACATTCAGTACTTC. Protein: CASSHERGQGSGLANIQYF.

V usage is TRBV7-3 and J usage is TRBJ2-1; 7 bases line up with TRBD2. V lost 5 bases, J lost 10 bases, and 8 bases stayed unmatched. The CDR3 is 13 amino acids. Germline V gene lookup returns CDR1 SGHTA and CDR2 FQGTGA. The CDR3 DNA is TGTGCCAGCAGCCCCGTTGCGGGAGACGAGCAGTTCTTC. This translates into CASSPVAGDEQFF.